This paragraph reports one TCR beta chain. As yet, its antigen is unknown. Amplified TCR beta CDR3 regions came from RNA transcripts. Researchers ran a first-round RT-PCR on the TCR CDR3 using the HTBI primer set. TCRdb itself ran the multiplex PCR reads through MiXCR, one entry per CDR3 protein. The sample carries about 410,000 distinct CDR3 sequences, approximately 15% recorded once. This entry comes from a study of T cells in Graves' hyperthyroidism and ophthalmopathy. Study findings and constraints: Ophthalmopathy onset followed model prediction by a median around 6.6 months.

V was pared by 6 bases and J by 5 bases, with 20 bases between. Germline V gene lookup returns CDR1 SGHDT and CDR2 YYEEEE. The CDR3 runs 15 residues. Sequencing used blood. This TCR was sampled from a woman in her thirties with Graves' ophthalmopathy. This chain uses TRBV5-6 with TRBJ1-2; tentative D call: TRBD1 (6 bases). CDR3 sequence: CASTWVGRGRYGYTF. The CDR3 DNA follows: TGTGCCAGCACCTGGGTGGGCAGGGGTCGGTATGGCTACACCTTC.